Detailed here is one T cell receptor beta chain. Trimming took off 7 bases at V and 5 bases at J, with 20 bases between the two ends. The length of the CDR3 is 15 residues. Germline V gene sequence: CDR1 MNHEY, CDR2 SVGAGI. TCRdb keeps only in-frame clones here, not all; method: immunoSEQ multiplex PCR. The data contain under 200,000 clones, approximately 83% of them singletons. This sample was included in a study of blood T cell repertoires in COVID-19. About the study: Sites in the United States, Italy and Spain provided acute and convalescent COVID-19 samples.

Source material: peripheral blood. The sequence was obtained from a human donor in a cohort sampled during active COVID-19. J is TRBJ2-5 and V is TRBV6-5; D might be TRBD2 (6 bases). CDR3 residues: CASNPDYWNSETQYF. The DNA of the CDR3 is TGTGCCAGCAATCCGGACTACTGGAATTCGGAGACCCAGTACTTC.